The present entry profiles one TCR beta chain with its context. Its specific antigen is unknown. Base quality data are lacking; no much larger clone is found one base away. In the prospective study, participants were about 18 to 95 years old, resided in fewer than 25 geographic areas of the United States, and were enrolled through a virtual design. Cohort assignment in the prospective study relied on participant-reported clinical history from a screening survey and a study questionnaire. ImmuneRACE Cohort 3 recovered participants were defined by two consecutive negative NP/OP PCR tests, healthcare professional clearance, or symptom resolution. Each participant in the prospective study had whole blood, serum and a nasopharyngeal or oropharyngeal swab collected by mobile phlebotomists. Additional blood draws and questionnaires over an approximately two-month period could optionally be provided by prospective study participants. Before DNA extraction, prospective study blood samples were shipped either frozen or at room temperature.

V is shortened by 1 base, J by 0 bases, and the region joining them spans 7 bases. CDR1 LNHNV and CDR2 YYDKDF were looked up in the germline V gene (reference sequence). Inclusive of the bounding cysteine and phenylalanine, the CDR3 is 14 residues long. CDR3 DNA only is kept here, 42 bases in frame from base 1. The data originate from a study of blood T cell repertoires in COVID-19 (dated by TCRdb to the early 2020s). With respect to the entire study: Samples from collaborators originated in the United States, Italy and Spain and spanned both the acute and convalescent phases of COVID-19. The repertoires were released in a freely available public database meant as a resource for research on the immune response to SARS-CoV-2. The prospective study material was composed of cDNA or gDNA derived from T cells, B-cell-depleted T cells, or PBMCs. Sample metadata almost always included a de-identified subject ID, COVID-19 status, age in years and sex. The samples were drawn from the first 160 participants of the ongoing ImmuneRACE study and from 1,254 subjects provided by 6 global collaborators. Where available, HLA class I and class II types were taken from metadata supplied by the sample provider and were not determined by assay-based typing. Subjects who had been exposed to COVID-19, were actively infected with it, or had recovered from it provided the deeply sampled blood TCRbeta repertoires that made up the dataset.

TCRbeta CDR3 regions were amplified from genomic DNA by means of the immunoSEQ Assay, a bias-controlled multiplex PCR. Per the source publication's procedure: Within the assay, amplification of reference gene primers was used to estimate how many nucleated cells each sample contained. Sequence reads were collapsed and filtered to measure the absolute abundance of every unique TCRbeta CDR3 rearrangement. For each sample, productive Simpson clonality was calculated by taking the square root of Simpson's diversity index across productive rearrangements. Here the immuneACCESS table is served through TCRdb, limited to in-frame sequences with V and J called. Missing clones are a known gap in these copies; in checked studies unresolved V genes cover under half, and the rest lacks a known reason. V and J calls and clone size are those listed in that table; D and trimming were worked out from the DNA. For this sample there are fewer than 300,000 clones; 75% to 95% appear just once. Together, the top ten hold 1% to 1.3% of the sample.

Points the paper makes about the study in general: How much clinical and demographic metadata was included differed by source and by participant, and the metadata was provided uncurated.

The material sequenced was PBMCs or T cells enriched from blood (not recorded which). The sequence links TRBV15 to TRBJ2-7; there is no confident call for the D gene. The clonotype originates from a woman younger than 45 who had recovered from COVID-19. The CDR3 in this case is CATSRATSSYEQYF. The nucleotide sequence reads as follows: TGTGCCACCAGCAGAGCTACGAGCTCCTACGAGCAGTACTTC.